This is a list of T cell receptor beta chains from one sample in a study of cytomegalovirus exposure and HLA in healthy donors. Sequenced by immunoSEQ multiplex PCR; TCRdb stores in-frame clones only, minus some. The sample lists over 100,000 clones, 55% to 65% occurring once. The sample comprised PBMCs. The receptor set was obtained from a woman aged 25 to 39 in good health and CMV-seronegative. CDR3s include the opening cysteine and the closing phenylalanine or tryptophan. D genes are given only for firm matches. The size field is filled for only some rows; it gives once, few, many or a size class.

.,TRBJ2-5,TRBV28,TRBD1,TGTGCCAGCAGGGTTCGTCCTCGGGACAGTTTCCAAGAGACCCAGTACTTC,CASRVRPRDSFQETQYF
.,TRBJ2-6,TRBV4-3,.,TGCGCCAGCAGCTACCAGATCTCTGGGGCCAACGTCCTGACTTTC,CASSYQISGANVLTF
.,TRBJ1-3,TRBV6-5,.,TGTGCCAGCACCCCCGTAGGGGCTGGAAACACCATATATTTT,CASTPVGAGNTIYF
.,TRBJ2-7,TRBV6-6,TRBD2,TGTGCCAGCAGACTACTAGCGGACACCTACGAGCAGTACTTC,CASRLLADTYEQYF
few,TRBJ1-2,TRBV15,.,TGTGCCACCAGCAGAGATCTGGGGGGGTACTATGGCTACACCTTC,CATSRDLGGYYGYTF
few,TRBJ2-5,TRBV18,.,TGTGCCAGCTCACCGGCTCGAGAGACCCAGTACTTC,CASSPARETQYF
.,TRBJ2-7,TRBV6-6,TRBD1,TGTGCCAGCAGCGGGACAGTCTACGAGCAGTACTTC,CASSGTVYEQYF
.,TRBJ1-5,TRBV7-9,TRBD1,TGTGCCAGCAGCCGGGACAGGGCCCAAGAGCCCCAGCATTTT,CASSRDRAQEPQHF
few,TRBJ2-3,TRBV7-2,.,TGTGCCAGCAGCTTAGATAGCGGATACACAGATACGCAGTATTTT,CASSLDSGYTDTQYF
.,TRBJ1-2,TRBV2,TRBD1,TGTGCCAGCAGTGACCCGGGACAGGGGAACTATGGCTACACCTTC,CASSDPGQGNYGYTF
.,TRBJ1-1,TRBV19,.,TGTGCCAGTAGTATAAGTGCAACAGGTGGGAACACTGAAGCTTTCTTT,CASSISATGGNTEAFF
.,TRBJ1-4,TRBV19,.,TGTGCCAGTAGGGCCCAGGGGCGCCTTGAAAAACTGTTTTTT,CASRAQGRLEKLFF
once,TRBJ2-7,TRBV30,.,TGTGCCTGGAGTGTCACATACGAGCAGTACTTC,CAWSVTYEQYF
.,TRBJ1-1,TRBV19,.,TGTGCCAGTAGTACAGGTTACACTGAAGCTTTCTTT,CASSTGYTEAFF
.,TRBJ1-2,TRBV29-1,TRBD1,TGCAGCGTTGGGGGACAGACCTATGGCTACACCTTC,CSVGGQTYGYTF
.,TRBJ2-1,TRBV7-9,TRBD2,TGTGCCAGCACCAGTCCGACTAGCGGGAGGGACAATGAGCAGTTCTTC,CASTSPTSGRDNEQFF
.,TRBJ1-1,TRBV7-9,.,TGTGCCAGCAGCTTCGGGTCTGAAGCTTTCTTT,CASSFGSEAFF
few,TRBJ1-5,TRBV7-9,TRBD1,TGTGCCAGCAGCTTCGACGGCAGGGGGGCTCAGCCCCAGCATTTT,CASSFDGRGAQPQHF
.,TRBJ1-1,TRBV30,.,TGTGCCTGGAGTGTACTCGGGCAGGGCCCCACTGAAGCTTTCTTT,CAWSVLGQGPTEAFF
few,TRBJ2-1,TRBV9,.,TGTGCCAGCAGCGTAGCTGGGAGCCCCTACAATGAGCAGTTCTTC,CASSVAGSPYNEQFF
once,TRBJ2-5,TRBV29-1,TRBD2,TGCAGCATTAGCGGGAGGGCCGGAGAGACCCAGTACTTC,CSISGRAGETQYF
.,TRBJ1-6,TRBV9,TRBD1,TGTGCCAGCAGCGTAGGGACAGGATATAATTCACCCCTCCACTTT,CASSVGTGYNSPLHF
.,TRBJ2-1,TRBV7-6,TRBD2,TGTGCCAGCAGTTCTGTAGCGGGAGGGAATGAGCAGTTCTTC,CASSSVAGGNEQFF
few,TRBJ2-1,TRBV6-1,.,TGTGCCAGCAGTGTACTAGCAAGCTCCTACAATGAGCAGTTCTTC,CASSVLASSYNEQFF
.,TRBJ1-5,TRBV28,.,TGTGCCAGCAGTCTCCGGGATGCCGGATATGATGATCAGCCCCAGCATTTT,CASSLRDAGYDDQPQHF
.,TRBJ1-1,TRBV4-3,.,TGCGCCAGCAGCCAAGATATAACAGGTACTGAAGCTTTCTTT,CASSQDITGTEAFF
.,TRBJ2-7,TRBV14,TRBD2,TGTGCCAGCAGCTACGGGACTAGCGGCTACGAGCAGTACTTC,CASSYGTSGYEQYF
few,TRBJ1-3,TRBV2,.,TGTGCCAGCAGGAGTTCTGGAAACACCATATATTTT,CASRSSGNTIYF
.,TRBJ1-5,TRBV28,.,TGTGCCAGCCGTCGGGTTGGCAATCAGCCCCAGCATTTT,CASRRVGNQPQHF
.,TRBJ2-2,TRBV4-3,.,TGCGCCAGCAGCCAACCAAACACCGGGGAGCTGTTTTTT,CASSQPNTGELFF
once,TRBJ2-5,TRBV4-2,TRBD2,TGTGCCAGCAGCCCCGGCCGGGGACTAGCGGGAGTTGAGTTGGGCCAAGAGACCCAGTACTTC,CASSPGRGLAGVELGQETQYF
.,TRBJ1-1,TRBV9,.,TGTGCCAGCAGCGTAAGCCCAGGGGTGAACACTGAAGCTTTCTTT,CASSVSPGVNTEAFF
.,TRBJ2-3,TRBV19,TRBD2,TGTGCCAGTAGCCGAATAGGGACTAGCGGAGGGACAGATACGCAGTATTTT,CASSRIGTSGGTDTQYF
few,TRBJ2-5,TRBV7-2,.,TGTGCCAGCAGCTGGGGGACTCGAGAGACCCAGTACTTC,CASSWGTRETQYF
.,TRBJ2-1,TRBV9,.,TGTGCCAGCAGCCCAGGGGTAGGCCCTTACAATGAGCAGTTCTTC,CASSPGVGPYNEQFF
once,TRBJ2-2,TRBV5-4,.,TGTGCCAGCAGCTTTACAGGGTCCGGGGAGCTGTTTTTT,CASSFTGSGELFF
.,TRBJ2-2,TRBV9,.,TGTGCCAGCAGCGTGAGACAGTCCACCGGGGAGCTGTTTTTT,CASSVRQSTGELFF
.,TRBJ2-7,TRBV25-1,.,TGTGCCAGTAGCGTTGAGGACGGCTCCTACGAGCAGTACTTC,CASSVEDGSYEQYF
few,TRBJ2-2,TRBV5-8,TRBD1,TGTGCCAGCAGCCGGACAGGGTGGAACACCGGGGAGCTGTTTTTT,CASSRTGWNTGELFF
.,TRBJ2-1,TRBV29-1,.,TGCAGCGTTGTTCGGGACAATGAGCAGTTCTTC,CSVVRDNEQFF
.,TRBJ1-2,TRBV7-9,.,TGTGCCAGCAGCTTAGGGACAGCCTATGGCTACACCTTC,CASSLGTAYGYTF
few,TRBJ1-2,TRBV7-9,.,TGTGCCAGCAGCTTAGAGGGCAGGGCTGGTGGCTACACCTTC,CASSLEGRAGGYTF
.,TRBJ2-4,TRBV7-9,TRBD2,TGTGCCAGCAGCTATCGGGGGGGTCCAGACATTCAGTACTTC,CASSYRGGPDIQYF
few,TRBJ1-2,TRBV15,.,TGTGCCACCAGCAGAGGACTGGGAGATGGCTACACCTTC,CATSRGLGDGYTF
.,TRBJ2-5,TRBV4-3,TRBD2,TGCGCCAGCAGCCAAGAAGTACCCACTAGCGGGCGGGAGACCCAGTACTTC,CASSQEVPTSGRETQYF
.,TRBJ2-1,TRBV7-7,TRBD2,TGTGCTAGCAGCCCGACTAGCGGGAGTTCCTACAATGAGCAGTTCTTC,CASSPTSGSSYNEQFF
.,TRBJ2-2,TRBV9,TRBD2,TGTGCCAGCAGCGTAGGGACTAGCGGGGCGAACACCGGGGAGCTGTTTTTT,CASSVGTSGANTGELFF
.,TRBJ2-1,TRBV7-2,.,TGTGCCAGCAGCTTAGGGTCCCAGGGGGGTGAGCAGTTCTTC,CASSLGSQGGEQFF
few,TRBJ1-3,TRBV7-9,TRBD1,TGTGCCAGCAGCCCCAGGGGGTTGATGGACACCATATATTTT,CASSPRGLMDTIYF
.,TRBJ2-6,TRBV2,.,TGTGCCAGCAGTGAAAGGGGCTTCTCTGGGGCCAACGTCCTGACTTTC,CASSERGFSGANVLTF
once,TRBJ2-5,TRBV28,TRBD2,TGTGCCAGCAGTTTATGGACTAGCGGGAGTAGCCAAGAGACCCAGTACTTC,CASSLWTSGSSQETQYF
.,TRBJ1-5,TRBV7-2,TRBD1,TGTGCCAGCAGTATCTCCGGGACAGGGAATCTCAATCAGCCCCAGCATTTT,CASSISGTGNLNQPQHF
few,TRBJ1-1,TRBV28,TRBD1,TGTGCCAGCAGTTTGGGACAGATCGGTGAAGCTTTCTTT,CASSLGQIGEAFF
.,TRBJ2-1,TRBV7-9,TRBD2,TGTGCCAGCAGCTTGACTAGCGGGAGTCGGTCCTACAATGAGCAGTTCTTC,CASSLTSGSRSYNEQFF
once,TRBJ1-4,TRBV7-2,TRBD1,TGTGCCAGCAGTTCGACAGGGAGTAATGAAAAACTGTTTTTT,CASSSTGSNEKLFF
.,TRBJ2-1,TRBV30,TRBD2,TGTGCCTGGGCTCCTCTAGCGGGATTGGTCGATGAGCAGTTCTTC,CAWAPLAGLVDEQFF
.,TRBJ2-2,TRBV12-5,.,TGTGCTAGTGGCCAAGCGGGTTATACCGGGGAGCTGTTTTTT,CASGQAGYTGELFF
few,TRBJ2-1,TRBV4-3,TRBD2,TGCGCCAGCAGCCAAGGGCTAGCGGGAGGGTTGAATGAGCAGTTCTTC,CASSQGLAGGLNEQFF
.,TRBJ2-2,TRBV28,TRBD2,TGTGCCAGCAGTTTTCCCCTGGGCGGGAGCAAGACCGGGGAGCTGTTTTTT,CASSFPLGGSKTGELFF